A single sample is the source of the 18 T cell receptor beta chains below, sequenced in a study of T cell changes during pregnancy in multiple sclerosis. Assay: immunoSEQ multiplex PCR; the TCRdb copy retains only in-frame clones and omits some. The sample has some 97,000 clones; around 93% are singletons. The specimen was peripheral blood, collected before pregnancy. All receptors derive from a female donor with multiple sclerosis, enrolled in a pregnancy study.

V is TRBV28 and J is TRBJ2-5, with D perhaps matching TRBD1 (6 bases). V dropped 5 bases and J dropped 2 bases, with 15 bases sitting between them. Germline CDR1 reads MDHEN; CDR2 reads SYDVKM. The CDR3 length is 15 residues. DNA for the CDR3: TGTGCCAGCAGTGTTCAAAGGGGGATACAAGAGACCCAGTACTTC. It specifies CASSVQRGIQETQYF. Drawing the rest from reference TRBV28 and TRBJ2-5, the complete variable domain is DVKVTQSSRYLVKRTGEKVFLECVQDMDHENMFWYRQDPGLGLRLIYFSYDVKMKEKGDIPEGYSVSREKKERFSLILESASTNQTSMYLCASSVQRGIQETQYFGPGTRLLVL.

V usage is TRBV15 and J usage is TRBJ2-7, with a tentative D call TRBD1 (5 bases). The CDR3 consists of 13 residues. Germline V CDR1 and CDR2: LNHNV, YYDKDF (reference sequence). V was cut by 8 bases and J by 5 bases, with 16 bases left in between. The CDR3 loop reads CATRPRAGHEQYF. The CDR3 coding sequence is TGTGCCACCCGTCCCAGGGCAGGCCACGAGCAGTACTTC.

V usage is TRBV5-4 and J usage is TRBJ2-7; possibly TRBD2 for D (6 bases). CDR3 length: 15 residues. Germline V gene data show CDR1 as SGHNT and CDR2 as YYREEE (reference sequence). V was pared by 1 base and J by 3 bases, with 14 bases between. CDR3 DNA: TGTGCCAGCAGCTTGAGGAGGGAGACCTACTACGAGCAGTACTTC. It yields the protein CASSLRRETYYEQYF.

The chain combines TRBV28 with TRBJ2-1; 12 positions agree with TRBD2. The V and J ends lost 6 bases and 7 bases, in that order; junction bases with no gene match: 4. CDR1 MDHEN and CDR2 SYDVKM come from the germline V gene. The CDR3 consists of 14 residues. The CDR3, as DNA: TGTGCCAGCAGGACTAGCGGGAGTATTAATGAGCAGTTCTTC. Its translation is CASRTSGSINEQFF.

V gene TRBV18 combines with J gene TRBJ2-7; 10 bases are a match to TRBD1. The CDR3 runs to 18 residues. Germline trimming cut 4 bases from V and 4 bases from J; bases unmatched to any gene: 16. Per the germline V gene, CDR1 is KGHSH and CDR2 is LQKENI. CDR3 coding DNA: TGTGCCAGCTCACTTCACGCGGGTGACAGGGGGCCCCGTTACGAGCAGTACTTC. Protein: CASSLHAGDRGPRYEQYF.

The chain combines TRBV5-6 with TRBJ2-5; possible D gene TRBD1, 6 bases. Germline loops: CDR1 SGHDT, CDR2 YYEEEE. The CDR3 has 15 residues. Deletions cut 5 bases from V and 3 bases from J, with 17 bases between. The CDR3 loop is CASSWEVTGKETQYF. The CDR3 DNA reads as TGTGCCAGCAGTTGGGAAGTCACAGGGAAAGAGACCCAGTACTTC.

On this clone: The junction does not match germline at one end; this may be a read error. The chain uses TRBV7-2 and TRBJ2-1, with 9 bases that match TRBD2. CDR3 length: 16 amino acids. The germline V gene has CDR1 SGHTA and CDR2 FQGNSA. The CDR3: CASSLDGQREDKEQFF. The CDR3 nucleotides read TGTGCCAGCAGCTTGGACGGGCAGCGGGAGGACAAGGAGCAGTTCTTC.

The V gene is TRBV19, the J gene TRBJ2-3; possible D gene TRBD1, 6 bases. Deletions cut 5 bases from V and 3 bases from J, with 12 bases between. The germline gives CDR1 LNHDA, CDR2 SQIVND (reference sequence). The length of the CDR3 is 14 residues. The CDR3 DNA reads TGTGCCAGTAGTCTCGGCCAGGGGACAGATACGCAGTATTTT. It yields the protein CASSLGQGTDTQYF.

The chain employs TRBV5-5 and TRBJ1-2; possibly TRBD1 for D (5 bases). Deletions cut 1 base from V and 4 bases from J, with 8 bases between. The length of the CDR3 is 13 residues. Per the germline V gene, CDR1 is SGHKS and CDR2 is YYEKEE (reference sequence). The CDR3 protein is CASSLTGTYGYTF. The CDR3 DNA reads as TGTGCCAGCAGCTTGACAGGCACCTATGGCTACACCTTC.

The V call is TRBV19, the J call TRBJ2-7, with D possibly being TRBD1 (6 bases). The germline V and J ends were trimmed by 5 bases and 3 bases, with 11 bases remaining between them. Per germline, CDR1 LNHDA and CDR2 SQIVND (reference sequence). The CDR3 runs 13 residues. The CDR3: CASSPTGYYEQYF. In DNA form, the CDR3 reads TGTGCCAGTAGTCCAACAGGGTACTACGAGCAGTACTTC.

The genes are TRBV6-5 and TRBJ2-5; unclear D gene. CDR1 is MNHEY, CDR2 SVGAGI, per germline. Deletions cut 4 bases from V and 5 bases from J, with 11 bases between. The CDR3 runs to 13 residues. This chain's CDR3 is CASSSGFLETQYF. In nucleotides, the CDR3 is TGTGCCAGCAGTTCAGGTTTTCTCGAGACCCAGTACTTC.

Only one count was recorded for this clone. The V and J genes are TRBV18 and TRBJ1-2; tentative D call: TRBD1 (5 bases). V was trimmed by 0 bases and J by 4 bases, leaving 9 bases between them. Germline CDR1 KGHSH, CDR2 LQKENI. The CDR3 covers 14 residues. CDR3 in amino acids: CASSPPREGYGYTF. DNA of the CDR3: TGTGCCAGCTCACCACCCAGGGAGGGCTATGGCTACACCTTC.

This chain links TRBV7-6 with TRBJ2-7; the D gene is possibly TRBD1 (6 bases). The CDR3 length is 13 residues. The germline V gene encodes CDR1 SGHVS and CDR2 FNYEAQ. Between the trimmed V and J ends, which lost 5 bases and 4 bases, there was a span of 12 bases. In DNA form, the CDR3 reads TGTGCCAGCAGCAATCAGGGGCCTTACGAGCAGTACTTC. Translated, it gives CASSNQGPYEQYF.

The rearrangement uses TRBV27 and TRBJ1-1, with TRBD1 identical over 8 bases. With 2 bases clipped from V and 4 bases from J, the junction kept 3 bases outside the gene matches. CDR3 length: 14 residues. CDR1 is MNHEY, CDR2 SMNVEV, per germline (reference sequence). CDR3 region: CASSLGQGLTEAFF. The CDR3 DNA follows: TGTGCCAGCAGTTTAGGACAGGGTCTCACTGAAGCTTTCTTT.

The gene calls are TRBV5-1 and TRBJ1-2; no clear D gene. Germline lookup yields CDR1 SGHRS and CDR2 YFSETQ. The CDR3 sequence is 17 residues long. Trimming took 0 bases from V and 0 from J, leaving 15 bases between them. In nucleotides, the CDR3 is TGCGCCAGCAGCTTGGGGCCAGTTACCGTTCCTAACTATGGCTACACCTTC. As protein: CASSLGPVTVPNYGYTF.

The V and J genes are TRBV4-3 and TRBJ1-5, with a tentative D call TRBD1 (5 bases). CDR1 is LGHNA, CDR2 YSLEER, per germline. The CDR3 sequence is 15 residues long. Deletions cut 4 bases from V and 9 bases from J, with 19 bases between. CDR3 sequence (DNA): TGCGCCAGCAGCCCTCTGGCGGGGGGGGGTCCGCCCCAGCATTTT. Translation gives CASSPLAGGGPPQHF.

The V and J genes are TRBV10-3 and TRBJ2-7; the D gene is possibly TRBD2 (6 bases). CDR3 length: 18 residues. The V and J ends lost 6 bases and 0 bases respectively, with 24 bases between them. Germline CDR1 reads ENHRY; CDR2 reads SYGVKD. The CDR3 bases are TGTGCCATCAGAACAAGCCCCGGGACTCACCCTAGCTCCTACGAGCAGTACTTC. Protein sequence: CAIRTSPGTHPSSYEQYF.

The CDR3 loop is CASSELGPGETYEQYF. In DNA form, the CDR3 reads TGCGCCAGCAGTGAATTAGGTCCAGGGGAAACCTACGAGCAGTACTTC. The J gene is TRBJ2-7, the V gene TRBV10-2; TRBD1 is a possible D gene (6 bases). CDR1 WSHSY and CDR2 SAAADI come from the germline V gene. Trimming left V 3 bases short and J 2 bases short, with 17 bases between. This CDR3 is 16 amino acids long.